This T cell receptor (beta chain) was sequenced in a study of blood T cells in healthy people across ages. This clonotype has at least ten counts. As yet, its antigen is unknown. Findings and limits, study-wide: When set beside aged donors, long-lived donors presented more naive CD4+ cells and higher diversity. Older individuals had lower TCR beta diversity per million T cells (the decline was roughly linear).

The second PCR ran roughly 7 to 12 cycles with a sample-barcoded 5' primer and J-beta primers. TCRdb fed the 5' RACE reads into MiXCR, producing one record per CDR3 protein. The sample consists of 850,000 to 1,000,000 distinct CDR3 sequences, 45% to 60% of them appearing once. Russia was home to the donors, healthy Caucasian individuals aged roughly 6 to 90. The length of the CDR3 is 15 residues. V lost 5 bases and J lost 4, with 15 bases in between. Germline assignment: CDR1 SGHTA and CDR2 FQGNSA. The sample consisted of blood. The rearrangement uses TRBV7-2 and TRBJ1-5; D unclear. The sequence was obtained from a woman aged 55-70 years in good health. This chain's CDR3 is CASSGYDVGNQPQHF. CDR3 nucleotides: TGTGCCAGCAGCGGATACGATGTTGGAAATCAGCCCCAGCATTTT.